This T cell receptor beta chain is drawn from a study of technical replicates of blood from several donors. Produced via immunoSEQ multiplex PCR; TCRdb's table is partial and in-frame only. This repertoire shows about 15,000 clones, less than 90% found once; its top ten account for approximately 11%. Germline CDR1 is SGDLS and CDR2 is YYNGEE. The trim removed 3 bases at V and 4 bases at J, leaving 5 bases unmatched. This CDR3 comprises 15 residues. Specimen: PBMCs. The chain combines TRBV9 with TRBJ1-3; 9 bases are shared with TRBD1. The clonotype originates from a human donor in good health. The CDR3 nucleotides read TGTGCCAGCAGCGCCCGGGACAGGGACGGAAACACCATATATTTT. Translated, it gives CASSARDRDGNTIYF.